This TCR beta chain was captured in a study of cytomegalovirus exposure and HLA in healthy donors. Study-level points and caveats: Reportedly, TCR beta sequences accurately predicted HLA-A and HLA-B alleles in most subjects.

This CDR3 has 16 residues. CDR1 and CDR2 (germline): SEHNR, FQNEAQ (reference sequence). Trimming removed 8 bases from V and 4 bases from J, with 20 bases in between. PCR primers comprised 60 Vbeta and 13 Jbeta primers. Data came from immunoSEQ multiplex PCR; TCRdb stores just in-frame clones and leaves some out. This sample has about 140,000 clones, with approximately 57% found just once. This clone has only one observation. Its antigen is still unknown. The TCR comes from a male donor in good health and CMV-seronegative. The sequenced sample consisted of PBMCs. The chain recombines TRBV7-9 with TRBJ1-4; maybe TRBD1 (6 bases). Written as DNA, the CDR3 is TGTGCCAGCGGCCAAAGGGACACCTATCGTAATGAAAAACTGTTTTTT. Encoded protein: CASGQRDTYRNEKLFF.